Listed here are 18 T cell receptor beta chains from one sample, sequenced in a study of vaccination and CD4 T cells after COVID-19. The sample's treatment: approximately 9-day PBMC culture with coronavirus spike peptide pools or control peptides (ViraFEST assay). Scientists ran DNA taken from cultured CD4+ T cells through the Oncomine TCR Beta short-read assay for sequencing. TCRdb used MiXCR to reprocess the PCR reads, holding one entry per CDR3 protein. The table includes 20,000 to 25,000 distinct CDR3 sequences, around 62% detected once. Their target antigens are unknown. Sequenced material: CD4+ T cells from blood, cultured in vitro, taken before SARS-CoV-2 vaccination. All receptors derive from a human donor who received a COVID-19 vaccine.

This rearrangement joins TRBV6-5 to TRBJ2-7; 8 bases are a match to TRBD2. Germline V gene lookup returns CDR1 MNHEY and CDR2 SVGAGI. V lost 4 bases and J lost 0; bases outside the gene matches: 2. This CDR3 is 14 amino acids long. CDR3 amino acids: CASSSLAASYEQYF. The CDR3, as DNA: TGTGCCAGCAGTTCACTAGCGGCCTCCTACGAGCAGTACTTC.

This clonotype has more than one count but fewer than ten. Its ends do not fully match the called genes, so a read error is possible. CDR3 protein: CATSRQGGVNQPQHF. CDR3 bases: TGTGCTACCAGCCGCCAGGGGGGGGTCAATCAGCCCCAGCATTTT. The chain uses TRBV24-1 and TRBJ1-5; 7 nucleotides agree with TRBD1. This CDR3 comprises 15 residues. Germline-derived CDR1 and CDR2 are KGHDR and SFDVKD.

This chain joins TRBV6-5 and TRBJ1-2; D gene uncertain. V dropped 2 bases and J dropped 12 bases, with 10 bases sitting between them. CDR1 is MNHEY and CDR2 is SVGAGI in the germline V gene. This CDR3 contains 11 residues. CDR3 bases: TGTGCCAGCAGTTACAAAGGCCACAACACCTTC. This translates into CASSYKGHNTF.

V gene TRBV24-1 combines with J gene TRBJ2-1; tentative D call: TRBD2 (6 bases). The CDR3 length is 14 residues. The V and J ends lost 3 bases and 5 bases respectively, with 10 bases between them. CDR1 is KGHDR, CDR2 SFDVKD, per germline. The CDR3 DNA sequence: TGTGCCACCAGTGATGGGAGGTCCAACAATGAGCAGTTCTTC. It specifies CATSDGRSNNEQFF.

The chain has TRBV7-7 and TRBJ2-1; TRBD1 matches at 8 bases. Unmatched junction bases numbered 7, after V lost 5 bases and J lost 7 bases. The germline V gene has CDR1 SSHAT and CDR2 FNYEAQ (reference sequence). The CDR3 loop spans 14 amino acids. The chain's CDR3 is CASSPDRAFNEQFF. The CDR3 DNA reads TGTGCCAGCAGCCCGGACAGGGCGTTTAATGAGCAGTTCTTC.

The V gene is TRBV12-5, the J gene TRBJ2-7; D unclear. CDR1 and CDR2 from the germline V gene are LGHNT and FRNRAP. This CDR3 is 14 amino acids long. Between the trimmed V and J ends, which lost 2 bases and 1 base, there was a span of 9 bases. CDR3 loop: CASGLTAISYEQYF. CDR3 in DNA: TGTGCTAGTGGTTTGACTGCGATATCCTACGAGCAGTACTTC.

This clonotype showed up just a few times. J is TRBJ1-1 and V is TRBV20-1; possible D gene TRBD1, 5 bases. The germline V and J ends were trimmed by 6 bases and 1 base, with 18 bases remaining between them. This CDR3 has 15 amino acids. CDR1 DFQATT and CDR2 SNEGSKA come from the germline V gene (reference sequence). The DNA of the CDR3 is TGCAGTGCGCTCGGGGGTGACGCGCCGAACACTGAAGCTTTCTTT. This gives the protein CSALGGDAPNTEAFF.

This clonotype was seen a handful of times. The CDR3 here is CATSRAVADYGYTF. CDR3 DNA: TGTGCCACCAGCAGAGCAGTTGCGGACTATGGCTACACCTTC. The chain is built from TRBV15 and TRBJ1-2; D call uncertain. Trimming pared 1 base from V and 3 bases from J, leaving 9 bases between. Germline V gene lookup returns CDR1 LNHNV and CDR2 YYDKDF (reference sequence). This CDR3 region has 14 residues.

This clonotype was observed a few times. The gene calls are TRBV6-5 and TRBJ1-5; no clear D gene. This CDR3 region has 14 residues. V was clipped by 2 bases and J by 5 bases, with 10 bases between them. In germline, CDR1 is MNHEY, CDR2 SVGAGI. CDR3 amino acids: CASSYQGFDQPQHF. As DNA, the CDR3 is TGTGCCAGCAGTTACCAAGGGTTCGATCAGCCCCAGCATTTT.

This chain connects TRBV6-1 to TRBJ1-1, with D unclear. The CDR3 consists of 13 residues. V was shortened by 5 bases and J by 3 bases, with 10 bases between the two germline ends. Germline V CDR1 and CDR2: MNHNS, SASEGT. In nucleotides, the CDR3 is TGTGCCAGCAGTAATCACAGCGACACTGAAGCTTTCTTT. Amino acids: CASSNHSDTEAFF.

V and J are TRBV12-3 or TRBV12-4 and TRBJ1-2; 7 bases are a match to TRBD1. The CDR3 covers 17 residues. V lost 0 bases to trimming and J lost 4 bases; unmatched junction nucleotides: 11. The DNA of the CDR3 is TGTGCCAGCAGTTTAGCCTTCGGGGAGGGGGCAGGCTATGGCTACACCTTC. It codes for CASSLAFGEGAGYGYTF.

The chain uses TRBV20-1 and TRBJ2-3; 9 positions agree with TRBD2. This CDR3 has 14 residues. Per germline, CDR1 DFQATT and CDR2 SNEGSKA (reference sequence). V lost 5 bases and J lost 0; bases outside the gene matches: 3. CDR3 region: CSAFSGGSTDTQYF. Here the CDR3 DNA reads TGCAGTGCTTTTAGCGGGGGAAGCACAGATACGCAGTATTTT.

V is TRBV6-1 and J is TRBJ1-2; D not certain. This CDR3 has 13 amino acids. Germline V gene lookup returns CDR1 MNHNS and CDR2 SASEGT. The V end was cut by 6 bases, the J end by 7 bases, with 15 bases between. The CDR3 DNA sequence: TGTGCCAGCAGCGAACGCTCGCGGGGTGGCTACACCTTC. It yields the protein CASSERSRGGYTF.

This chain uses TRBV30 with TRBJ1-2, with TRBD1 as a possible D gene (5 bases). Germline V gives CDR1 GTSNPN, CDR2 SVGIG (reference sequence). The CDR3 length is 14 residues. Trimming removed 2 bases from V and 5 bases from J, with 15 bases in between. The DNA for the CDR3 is TGTGCCTGGAGTCCAGAGAGGGCAGGGTATGGCTACACCTTC. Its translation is CAWSPERAGYGYTF.

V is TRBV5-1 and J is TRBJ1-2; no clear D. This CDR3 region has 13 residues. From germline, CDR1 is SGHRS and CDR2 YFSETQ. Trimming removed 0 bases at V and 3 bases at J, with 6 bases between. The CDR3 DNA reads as TGCGCCAGCAGCTTGGATACGGACTATGGCTACACCTTC. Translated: CASSLDTDYGYTF.

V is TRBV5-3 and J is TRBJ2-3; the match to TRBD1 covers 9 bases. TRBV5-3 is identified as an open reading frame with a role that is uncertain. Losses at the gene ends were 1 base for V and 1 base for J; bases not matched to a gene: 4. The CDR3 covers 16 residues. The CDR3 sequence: CARSLNRDRGTDTQYF. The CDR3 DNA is TGTGCCAGAAGCTTGAACCGGGACAGGGGCACAGATACGCAGTATTTT.

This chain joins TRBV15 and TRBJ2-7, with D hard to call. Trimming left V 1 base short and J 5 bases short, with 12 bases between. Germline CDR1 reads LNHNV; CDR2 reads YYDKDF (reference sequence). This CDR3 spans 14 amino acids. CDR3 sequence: CATSRVRLWDEQYF. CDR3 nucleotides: TGTGCCACCAGCAGAGTGCGACTCTGGGACGAGCAGTACTTC.

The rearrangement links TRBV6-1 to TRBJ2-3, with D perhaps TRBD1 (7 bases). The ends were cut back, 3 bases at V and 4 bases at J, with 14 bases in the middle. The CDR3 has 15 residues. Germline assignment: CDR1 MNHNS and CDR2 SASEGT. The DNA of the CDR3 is TGTGCCAGCAGTGATATGGAGGGGGCGGCAGATACGCAGTATTTT. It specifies CASSDMEGAADTQYF.